This T cell receptor (beta chain) is from a study of shared clonotypes between healthy human individuals. Study information: CD4 naive and memory got three plates each, CD8 naive two, CD8 memory one.

V lost 6 bases, J lost 3 bases, and 11 bases lay in between. The germline V gene encodes CDR1 SNHLY and CDR2 FYNNEI. The CDR3 totals 14 residues. The study, taken as a whole, reports: Sampling covered nothing but blood. Tissue TCR repertoires likely differ from those found in blood. The diversity represented, both genetic and in exposure history, was limited by few donors.

This clone was observed once. Its target is not known. Some clones are missing from TCRdb's copy, which holds only in-frame ones; the method was immunoSEQ multiplex PCR. The repertoire holds about 2 million clones, with 85% to 95% as singletons. J is TRBJ1-4 and V is TRBV2; unclear D gene. Material: naive CD4+ T cells sorted from blood. As to subset: CD45RA+ positively selected. This clonotype was obtained from a man aged 18 to 30 in good health. As DNA, the CDR3 is TGTGCCAGCAGGCTCAGTCTTGCTAATGAAAAACTGTTTTTT. Its protein is CASRLSLANEKLFF.